This TCR beta chain was found in a study of CD8+CD57+ T cells in acquired aplastic anemia. Overall study context: Sorted CD4+ plus CD8+ cells gave DNA averaging roughly 3.2 ug.

The V gene's germline CDR1 is DFQATT and CDR2 SNEGSKA (reference sequence). V gave up 2 bases and J gave up 5 bases; unmatched junction bases: 12. The CDR3 totals 17 residues. Selection for sequencing was limited to patients who had shown CD8+CD57+ cell expansion by flow cytometry. With regard to this clonotype: Its antigen is currently unknown.

CDR3 and TCR beta VDJ profiling relied on a genomic DNA template. TCRdb processed the reads anew with MiXCR; each CDR3 protein has one entry. The sample holds around 430,000 distinct CDR3 sequences, around a third seen once. General study points: Found in both controls and patients were approximately 31 CD8+ CDR3 sequences. The CD8+ Simpson's diversity of patients and controls was not significantly different.

The sequenced sample was sorted CD4+, CD8+, or CD8+CD57+ T cells (not recorded which) from PBMCs. V usage is TRBV20-1 and J usage is TRBJ2-5, with 12 bases aligning to TRBD1. The receptor was isolated from a human donor with aplastic anemia. CDR3 sequence: CSARILPGQGAGETQYF. DNA for the CDR3: TGCAGTGCTAGAATTCTTCCGGGACAGGGGGCGGGGGAGACCCAGTACTTC.